This TCR beta chain is from a study of cytomegalovirus exposure and HLA in healthy donors. Study at large: Counted in an early data release were 65 million to 100 million unique TCRs from HLA-typed donors.

J gave up 1 base and V 3 bases, and 0 bases lay outside the gene matches. Germline CDR1 reads SGHNT; CDR2 reads YYREEE (reference sequence). The CDR3 runs 14 residues. In the PCR, 60 Vbeta and 13 Jbeta primers were used. TCRdb's copy holds only in-frame clones and misses some; the assay was immunoSEQ multiplex PCR. The data contain under 300,000 clones, about nine tenths of them singletons. A word on this clone: As yet, its antigen is unknown.

Study-wide findings and caveats: Later on, a genetic analysis was performed. It linked a missense variant in DCLRE1C with V- and J-gene trimming of TCR beta.

This receptor was obtained from a girl under 10 years old in good health and CMV-seronegative. The V and J genes are TRBV5-4 and TRBJ2-2; TRBD1 agrees at 7 bases. The sequenced sample consisted of PBMCs. CDR3 region: CASSWTGNTGELFF. The CDR3 DNA is TGTGCCAGCAGCTGGACAGGGAACACCGGGGAGCTGTTTTTT.